What follows is one TCR beta chain and its context. This clone was counted between two and nine times. The specificity of this receptor is unknown. Base qualities were left out, and no much larger clone turns up one base away. Using the deep immunoSEQ assay, TCR CDR3 regions were amplified from genomic DNA by multiplex PCR. Genomic DNA extracted from each cell subset was distributed evenly over all wells of several immunoSEQ 96-well plates, and each plate served as one replicate. For sorted subsets, around 0.2 ug of genomic DNA, equivalent to 25,000 to 35,000 T cell genomes, went into each replicate PCR. Purified libraries were quantified with a Qubit 3.0 fluorometer, sized on a Bioanalyzer 2100, and re-quantified with the KAPA Library Quantification kit. Every immunoSEQ 96-well plate was sequenced on a separate single-read 150-cycle Illumina NextSeq 550 flow cell. From the authors' description of their analysis: The immunoSEQ output contained only junctional sequences without quality scores, so filtering could not match that applied to full-length reads. Sequences were annotated with PyIR, a Python wrapper for IgBLAST v1.9, and V/J genes and CDR3 were assigned using IMGT germline references. Any read was removed if the V/J assignment was weak (E-value above 1e-6), the CDR3 was missing, or the read contained stop codons, out-of-frame junctions, or ambiguous translated residues. V3J clonotypes were defined as sequences sharing an identical inferred V gene, J gene, and CDR3 amino acid sequence. Percentage overlap between repertoires was computed as shared unique clonotypes divided by the size of the smaller repertoire. RTK rarefaction, the Chao1 estimator, and Recon v2.1 estimates of unobserved clonotypes were used to assess repertoire richness. Generation probabilities for all TCRbeta clonotypes obtained by the gDNA method from a few donors were computed using OLGA. TCRdb carries this immuneACCESS record with in-frame sequences only. Its versions omit some clonotypes, under half of them owing to an unresolved V gene in the studies checked, with the rest unexplained. The V and J calls and clone size were taken over from that table, and D and trimming were inferred from the DNA. This sample is represented by roughly 700,000 clones; 90% of them were singletons. More than 30% of the sample rests with the top ten.

These data originate in a study of shared clonotypes between healthy human individuals (TCRdb year 2020). About the investigation overall: The cohort included three men and two women between 18 and 49 years of age. For each donor, three plates each were used for CD4 naive and CD4 memory, two plates were used for CD8 naive, and one plate was used for CD8 memory. Per donor, leukapheresis produced somewhere between about 0.94 and 9 billion PBMCs. Blood TCR repertoires of several healthy adults were deeply sequenced to estimate repertoire size and the extent of clonotype sharing between individuals. To increase sequencing depth and limit assay-specific biases, TCR repertoire library preparation and sequencing were carried out by different laboratories using diverse techniques.

Findings and caveats that apply to the study as a whole: Larger estimated clonotype richness was generally found for naive subsets than for memory subsets. Sampling was limited to blood, and TCR repertoires in tissue likely differ from TCR repertoires in blood. The genetic and exposure-history diversity represented was limited by the small number of donors. Clonotypes shared by all four sorted-subset donors showed higher generation probabilities than non-shared clonotypes. Pairwise subsampling led to the expectation that sequencing depth would affect the degree of clonotype sharing among donors. Across four donors, approximately 5% of naive CD4, approximately 3.5% of naive CD8, about 2.3% of memory CD4, and under 0.45% of memory CD8 clonotypes were shared. Rarefaction of sorted-subset datasets indicated incomplete sequencing despite the large sequencing depth.

The donors were healthy, HIV-negative adults with no recently reported acute infections or vaccinations. Every donor was a Caucasian adult living in Nashville, Tennessee, USA. CD8 memory samples consisted of magnetically selected CD45RO+ cells combined with CCR7-negative CD45RA+ effector memory (TemRA) cells. After blood collection by leukapheresis, PBMCs were isolated using Ficoll-Histopaque density gradient centrifugation and then cryopreserved in the vapor phase of liquid nitrogen. Analytical flow cytometry was used to check the purity and quantity of every magnetically sorted T cell population. From each sorted fraction, genomic DNA was isolated and quantified by UV absorbance on a Nanodrop 2000c. The TCR comes from a man younger than 30 in good health. Some clones in this sample may be carry-over from other donors' samples. Material for sequencing was memory CD8+ T cells from PBMCs. This specimen's cell subset or site label, per the study, means: CD45RO+ cells pooled with CCR7-negative TemRA cells.

The CDR3 region reads CATSSTGFLTGELFF. The nucleotides read TGTGCCACCAGCAGTACAGGTTTTTTAACCGGGGAGCTGTTTTTT. The sequence links TRBV15 to TRBJ2-2; TRBD1 is a weak D gene call, 5 bases matching. The trim is 3 bases for V and 5 bases for J, with a gap of 13 bases between the germline ends. Per the germline V gene (reference sequence), LNHNV is the CDR1 and YYDKDF is the CDR2. From the cysteine through the phenylalanine, the CDR3 covers 15 amino acids. Only the CDR3 part of the read is kept: 45 bases, read in frame from the first base.